The clone carrying this TCR beta chain was observed a handful of times. This sample was included in a study of shared clonotypes between healthy human individuals. Sorted-subset replicate PCR reactions contained roughly 190 ng DNA, corresponding to approximately 30,000 T cell genomes. Here immunoSEQ multiplex PCR was the method, and the copy in TCRdb shows in-frame clones only, minus some. The sample lists 780,000 or so clones, 72% occurring once. The CDR3 is made up of 15 amino acids. The germline gives CDR1 KGHSH, CDR2 LQKENI. Trimming stripped 8 bases from V and 0 bases from J, with 13 bases between.

This receptor was identified in a woman under 40 in good health. The chain employs TRBV18 and TRBJ2-2, with D tentatively TRBD1 or TRBD2 (5 bases each). The sequencing input was memory CD4+ T cells sorted from blood. Subset in this sample: CD45RA-negative fraction. The CDR3: CASLEGLTNTGELFF. The CDR3, as DNA: TGTGCCAGCCTAGAGGGGCTTACGAACACCGGGGAGCTGTTTTTT.